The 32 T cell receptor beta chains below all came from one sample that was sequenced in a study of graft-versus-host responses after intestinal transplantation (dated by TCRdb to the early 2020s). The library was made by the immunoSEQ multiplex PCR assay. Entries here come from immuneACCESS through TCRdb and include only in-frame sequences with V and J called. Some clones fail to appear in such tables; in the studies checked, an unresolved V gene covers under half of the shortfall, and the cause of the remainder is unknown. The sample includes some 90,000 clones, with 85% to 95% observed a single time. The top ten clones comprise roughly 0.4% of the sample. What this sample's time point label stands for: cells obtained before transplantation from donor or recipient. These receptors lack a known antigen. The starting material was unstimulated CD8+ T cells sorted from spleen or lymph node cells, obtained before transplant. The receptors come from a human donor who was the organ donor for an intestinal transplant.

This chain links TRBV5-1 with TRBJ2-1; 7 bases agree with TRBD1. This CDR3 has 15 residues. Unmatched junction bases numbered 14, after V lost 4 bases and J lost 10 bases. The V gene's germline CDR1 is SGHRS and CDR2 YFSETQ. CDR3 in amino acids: CASSLTPGTVEEQFF. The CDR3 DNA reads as TGCGCCAGCAGCCTGACCCCCGGGACAGTGGAGGAGCAGTTCTTC.

CDR3: CASSKVGTGKMAGELFF. CDR3 sequence (DNA): TGCGCCAGCAGCAAGGTGGGGACAGGGAAAATGGCCGGGGAGCTGTTTTTT. The rearrangement joins TRBV4-1 to TRBJ2-2; 9 nucleotides match TRBD1. The V gene end was trimmed by 5 bases and the J gene end by 6 bases; junction bases not matched to a gene: 13. The CDR3 runs to 17 residues. Germline CDR1 reads MGHRA; CDR2 reads YSYEKL.

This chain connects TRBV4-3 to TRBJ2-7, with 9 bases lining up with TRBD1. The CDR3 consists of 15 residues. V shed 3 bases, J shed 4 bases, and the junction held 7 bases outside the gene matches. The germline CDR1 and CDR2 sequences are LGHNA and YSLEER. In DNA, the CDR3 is TGCGCCAGCAGCCAGTGGGGACAGGGAAGGTACGAGCAGTACTTC. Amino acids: CASSQWGQGRYEQYF.

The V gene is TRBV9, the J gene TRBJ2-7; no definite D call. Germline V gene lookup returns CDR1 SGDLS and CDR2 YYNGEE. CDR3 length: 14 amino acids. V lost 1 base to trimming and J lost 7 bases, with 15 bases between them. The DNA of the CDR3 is TGTGCCAGCAGCGTAAACGGTGCTGAAGAGGAGCAGTACTTC. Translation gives CASSVNGAEEEQYF.

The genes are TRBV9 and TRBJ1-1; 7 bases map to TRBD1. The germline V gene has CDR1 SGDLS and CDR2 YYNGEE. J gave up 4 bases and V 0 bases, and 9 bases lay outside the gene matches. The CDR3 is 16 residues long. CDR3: CASSVGAVAGGTEAFF. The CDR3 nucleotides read TGTGCCAGCAGCGTAGGCGCGGTGGCAGGGGGCACTGAAGCTTTCTTT.

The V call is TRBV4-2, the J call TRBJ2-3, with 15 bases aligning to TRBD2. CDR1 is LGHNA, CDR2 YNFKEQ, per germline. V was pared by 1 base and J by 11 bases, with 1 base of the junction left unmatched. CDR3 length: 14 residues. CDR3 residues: CASSQGTSGGVQYF. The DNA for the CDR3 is TGTGCCAGCAGCCAAGGGACTAGCGGGGGGGTGCAGTATTTT.

As DNA, the CDR3 is TGTGCCAGCACCGCCGGACAGGGTGTCTACGAGCAGTACTTC. Its protein is CASTAGQGVYEQYF. The V and J genes are TRBV7-9 and TRBJ2-7; 8 bases fit TRBD1. Germline CDR1 is SEHNR and CDR2 is FQNEAQ (reference sequence). Trimming removed 7 bases from V and 3 bases from J; junction bases left unmatched: 8. This CDR3 is built from 14 residues.

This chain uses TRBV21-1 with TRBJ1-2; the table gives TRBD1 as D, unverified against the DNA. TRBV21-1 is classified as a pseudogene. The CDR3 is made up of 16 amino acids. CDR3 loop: CASSKGCQGIIYGYTF. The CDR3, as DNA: TGTGCCAGCAGCAAAGGCTGCCAGGGGATTATCTATGGCTACACCTTC.

This chain's CDR3 is CASSHRLGLVSPLHF. As DNA, the CDR3 is TGTGCCAGCAGCCACCGACTAGGGCTTGTTTCACCCCTCCACTTT. This chain links TRBV27 with TRBJ1-6; no definite D call. The V end lost 6 bases, the J end lost 9 bases, and 18 bases lay between the germline ends. The germline V gene encodes CDR1 MNHEY and CDR2 SMNVEV (reference sequence). This CDR3 contains 15 residues.

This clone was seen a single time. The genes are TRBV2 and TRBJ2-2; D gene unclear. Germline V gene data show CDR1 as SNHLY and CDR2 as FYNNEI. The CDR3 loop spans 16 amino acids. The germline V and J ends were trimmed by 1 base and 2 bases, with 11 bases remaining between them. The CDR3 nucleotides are TGTGCCAGCAGTGAAGTAACACCTTTAAACACCGGGGAGCTGTTTTTT. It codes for CASSEVTPLNTGELFF.

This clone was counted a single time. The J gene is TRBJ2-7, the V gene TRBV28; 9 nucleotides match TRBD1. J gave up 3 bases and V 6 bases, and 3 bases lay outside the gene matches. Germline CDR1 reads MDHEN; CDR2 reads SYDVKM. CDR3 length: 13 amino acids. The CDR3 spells CASRTGGGYEQYF. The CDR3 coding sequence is TGTGCCAGCAGGACAGGGGGAGGCTACGAGCAGTACTTC.

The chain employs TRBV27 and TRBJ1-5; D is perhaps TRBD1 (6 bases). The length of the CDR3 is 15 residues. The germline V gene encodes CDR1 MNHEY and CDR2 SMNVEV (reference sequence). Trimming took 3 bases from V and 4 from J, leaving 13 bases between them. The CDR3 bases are TGTGCCAGCAGTTTTAAAGGGGGGGAAAATCAGCCCCAGCATTTT. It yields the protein CASSFKGGENQPQHF.

The CDR3 coding sequence is TGCAGCGTTGAGGTTCTGGAAGCTAGCTATGGCTACACCTTC. Translation: CSVEVLEASYGYTF. The rearrangement links TRBV29-1 to TRBJ1-2; the D is unclear. Per the germline V gene, CDR1 is SQVTM and CDR2 is ANQGSEA. The V end lost 3 bases, the J end lost 4 bases, and 15 bases lay between the germline ends. The CDR3 length is 14 residues.

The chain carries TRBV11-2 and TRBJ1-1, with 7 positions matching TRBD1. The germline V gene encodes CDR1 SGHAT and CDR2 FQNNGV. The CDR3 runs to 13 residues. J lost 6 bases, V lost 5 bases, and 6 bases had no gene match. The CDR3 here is CASSGPQGAEAFF. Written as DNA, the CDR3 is TGTGCCAGCAGCGGCCCTCAGGGGGCTGAAGCTTTCTTT.

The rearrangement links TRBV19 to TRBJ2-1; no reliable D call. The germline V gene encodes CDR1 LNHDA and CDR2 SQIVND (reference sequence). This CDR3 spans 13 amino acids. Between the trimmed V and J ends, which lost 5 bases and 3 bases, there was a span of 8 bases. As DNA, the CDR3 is TGTGCCAGTAGTTGGGCGAGCTACAATGAGCAGTTCTTC. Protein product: CASSWASYNEQFF.

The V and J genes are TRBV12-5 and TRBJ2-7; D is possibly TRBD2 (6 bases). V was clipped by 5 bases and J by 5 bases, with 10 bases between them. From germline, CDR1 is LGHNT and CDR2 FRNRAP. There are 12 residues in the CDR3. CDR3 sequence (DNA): TGTGCTAGTGGTCCTCAGCGGGACGAGCAGTACTTC. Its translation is CASGPQRDEQYF.

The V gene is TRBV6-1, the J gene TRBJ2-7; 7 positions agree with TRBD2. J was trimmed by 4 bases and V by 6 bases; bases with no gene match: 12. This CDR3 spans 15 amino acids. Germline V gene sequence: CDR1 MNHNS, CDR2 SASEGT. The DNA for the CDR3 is TGTGCCAGCAGAGAATGGCTAGCGGTTCTTTACGAGCAGTACTTC. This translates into CASREWLAVLYEQYF.

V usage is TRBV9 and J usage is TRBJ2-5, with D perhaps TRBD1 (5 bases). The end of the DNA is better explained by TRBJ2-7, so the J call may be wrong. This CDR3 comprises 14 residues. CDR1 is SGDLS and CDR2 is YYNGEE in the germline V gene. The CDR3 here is CASSVGGRSYEQYF. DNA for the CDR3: TGTGCCAGCAGCGTAGGGGGCCGCTCCTACGAGCAGTACTTC.

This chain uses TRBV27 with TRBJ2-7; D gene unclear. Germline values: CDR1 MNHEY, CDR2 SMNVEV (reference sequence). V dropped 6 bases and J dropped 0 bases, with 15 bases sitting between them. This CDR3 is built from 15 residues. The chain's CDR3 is CASSAKALPSYEQYF. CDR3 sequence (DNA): TGTGCCAGCAGCGCCAAAGCCCTACCCTCCTACGAGCAGTACTTC.

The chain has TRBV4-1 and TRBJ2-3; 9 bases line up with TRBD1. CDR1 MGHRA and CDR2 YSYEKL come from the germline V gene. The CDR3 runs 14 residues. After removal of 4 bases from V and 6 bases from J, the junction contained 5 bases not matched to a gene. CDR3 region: CASSLGQGVDTQYF. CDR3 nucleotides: TGCGCCAGCAGCCTGGGACAGGGAGTCGATACGCAGTATTTT.

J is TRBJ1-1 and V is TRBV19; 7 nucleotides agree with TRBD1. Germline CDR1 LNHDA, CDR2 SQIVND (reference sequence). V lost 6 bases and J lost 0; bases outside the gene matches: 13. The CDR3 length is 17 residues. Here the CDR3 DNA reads TGTGCCAGTAGCGTGGACAGGCGGCGCATCATGAACACTGAAGCTTTCTTT. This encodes CASSVDRRRIMNTEAFF.

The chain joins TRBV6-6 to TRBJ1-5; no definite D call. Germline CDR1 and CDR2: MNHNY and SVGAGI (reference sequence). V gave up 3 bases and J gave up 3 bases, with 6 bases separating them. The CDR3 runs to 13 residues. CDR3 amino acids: CASSYGPNQPQHF. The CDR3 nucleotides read TGTGCCAGCAGTTATGGGCCCAATCAGCCCCAGCATTTT.

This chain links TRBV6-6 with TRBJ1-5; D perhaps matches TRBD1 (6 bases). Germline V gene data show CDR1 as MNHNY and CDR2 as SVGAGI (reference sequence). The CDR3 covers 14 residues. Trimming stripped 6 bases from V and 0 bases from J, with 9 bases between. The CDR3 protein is CASSLDSSNQPQHF. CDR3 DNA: TGTGCCAGCAGCCTGGACAGTAGCAATCAGCCCCAGCATTTT.

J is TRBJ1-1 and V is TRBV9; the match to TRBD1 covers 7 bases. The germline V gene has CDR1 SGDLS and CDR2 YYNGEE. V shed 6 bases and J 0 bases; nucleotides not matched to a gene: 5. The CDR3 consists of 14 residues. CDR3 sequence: CASTGTDMNTEAFF. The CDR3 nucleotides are TGTGCCAGCACCGGGACAGACATGAACACTGAAGCTTTCTTT.

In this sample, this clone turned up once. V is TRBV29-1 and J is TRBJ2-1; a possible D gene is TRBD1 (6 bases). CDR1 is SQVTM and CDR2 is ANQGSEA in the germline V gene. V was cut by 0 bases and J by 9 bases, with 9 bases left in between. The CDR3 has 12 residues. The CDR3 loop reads CSVEDPRGEQFF. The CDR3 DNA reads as TGCAGCGTTGAAGATCCCAGGGGTGAGCAGTTCTTC.

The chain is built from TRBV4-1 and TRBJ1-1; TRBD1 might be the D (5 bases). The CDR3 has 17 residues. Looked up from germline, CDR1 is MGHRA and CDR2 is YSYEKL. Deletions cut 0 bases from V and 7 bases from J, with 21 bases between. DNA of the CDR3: TGCGCCAGCAGCCAAGAGGGACGCGGCACGGAGGGGATTGAAGCTTTCTTT. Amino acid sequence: CASSQEGRGTEGIEAFF.

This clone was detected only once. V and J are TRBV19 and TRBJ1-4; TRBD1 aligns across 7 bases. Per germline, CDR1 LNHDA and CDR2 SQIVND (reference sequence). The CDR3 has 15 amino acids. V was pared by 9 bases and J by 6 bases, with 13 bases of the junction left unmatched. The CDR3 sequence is CASSPRTGLDEKLFF. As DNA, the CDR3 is TGTGCCAGCTCTCCCCGGACAGGCCTGGATGAAAAACTGTTTTTT.

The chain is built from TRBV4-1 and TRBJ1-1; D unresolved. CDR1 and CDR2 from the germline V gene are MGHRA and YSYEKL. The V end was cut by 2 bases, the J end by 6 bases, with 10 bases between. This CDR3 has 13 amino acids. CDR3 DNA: TGCGCCAGCAGCCAACATTCACGCGCTGAAGCTTTCTTT. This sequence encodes CASSQHSRAEAFF.

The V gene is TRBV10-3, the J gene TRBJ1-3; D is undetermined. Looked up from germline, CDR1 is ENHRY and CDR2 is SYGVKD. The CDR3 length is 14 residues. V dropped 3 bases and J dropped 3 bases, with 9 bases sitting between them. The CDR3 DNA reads TGTGCCATCAGTGATGGCGGGGTTGGAAACACCATATATTTT. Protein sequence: CAISDGGVGNTIYF.

In nucleotides, the CDR3 is TGTGCCAGCAGTGTAAGCGGGGCTTACAATGAGCAGTTCTTC. As protein: CASSVSGAYNEQFF. The gene calls are TRBV2 and TRBJ2-1, with TRBD2 matching 7 bases. The length of the CDR3 is 14 residues. V shed 4 bases and J 4 bases; nucleotides not matched to a gene: 4. The germline gives CDR1 SNHLY, CDR2 FYNNEI. Using reference TRBV2 and TRBJ2-1 for the parts outside the CDR3, the full variable domain is EPEVTQTPSHQVTQMGQEVILRCVPISNHLYFYWYRQILGQKVEFLVSFYNNEISEKSEIFDDQFSVERPDGSNFTLKIRSTKLEDSAMYFCASSVSGAYNEQFFGPGTRLTVL.

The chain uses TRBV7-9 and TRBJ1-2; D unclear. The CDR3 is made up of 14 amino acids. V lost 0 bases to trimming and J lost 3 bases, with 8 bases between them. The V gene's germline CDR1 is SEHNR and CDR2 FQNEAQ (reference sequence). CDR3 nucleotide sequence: TGTGCCAGCAGCTTAGCCCTTTCAGACTATGGCTACACCTTC. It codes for CASSLALSDYGYTF.

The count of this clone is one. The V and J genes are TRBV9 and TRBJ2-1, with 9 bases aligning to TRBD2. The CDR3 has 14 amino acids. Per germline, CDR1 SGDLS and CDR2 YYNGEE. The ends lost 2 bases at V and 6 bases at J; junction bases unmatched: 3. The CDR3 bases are TGTGCCAGCAGCGTCCTAGCGGGATCCAATGAGCAGTTCTTC. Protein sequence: CASSVLAGSNEQFF.